Listed here are 14 T cell receptor beta chains from one sample, sequenced in a study of patients and donors after allogeneic stem cell transplantation. MiXCR, run by TCRdb on the RT-PCR reads, gives a single entry per CDR3 protein. The sample contains about 70,000 distinct CDR3 sequences, 26% of which appear only once. The sample taken for sequencing was blood, either unsorted or a sorted T cell fraction (not recorded which). These receptor sequences come from a human donor who was either an allogeneic HSCT recipient or a stem cell or donor lymphocyte infusion donor (not recorded which). It is not recorded whose cells these are; they may come from a transplant donor.

This clonotype was counted only a few times. The chain links TRBV29-1 to TRBJ2-1, with D possibly matching TRBD2 (6 bases). V shed 7 bases and J shed 0 bases, with 13 bases lying between them. The CDR3 has 14 residues. Germline values: CDR1 SQVTM, CDR2 ANQGSEA. The CDR3 reads CSATGTSSYNEQFF. The CDR3 nucleotides read TGCAGCGCAACCGGGACTTCCTCCTACAATGAGCAGTTCTTC.

The V and J genes are TRBV20-1 and TRBJ2-1, with D perhaps TRBD2 (6 bases). CDR3 length equals 16 residues. Trimming shortened V by 3 bases and J by 0 bases, and 15 bases separated the two germline ends. In germline, CDR1 is DFQATT, CDR2 SNEGSKA (reference sequence). The CDR3 DNA is TGCAGTGCTAGTGATGGGGGGATCAGCTCCTACAATGAGCAGTTCTTC. Its protein product is CSASDGGISSYNEQFF.

This clonotype was seen a few times. The V and J genes are TRBV30 and TRBJ1-3, with D possibly matching TRBD1 (6 bases). The germline CDR1 and CDR2 sequences are GTSNPN and SVGIG (reference sequence). The CDR3 runs to 14 residues. Trimming shortened V by 1 base and J by 2 bases, and 9 bases separated the two germline ends. CDR3 nucleotide sequence: TGTGCCTGGAGTGACAGGGCGGCTGGAAACACCATATATTTT. It codes for CAWSDRAAGNTIYF.

This clonotype was seen repeatedly, ten times or more. The V gene is TRBV7-8, the J gene TRBJ1-2; D ambiguous. Trimming removed 4 bases at V and 1 base at J, with 16 bases between. The CDR3 is made up of 16 amino acids. The germline CDR1 and CDR2 sequences are SGHVS and FQNEAQ. The CDR3 sequence: CASSSQRQNLNYGYTF. The DNA for the CDR3 is TGTGCCAGCAGCTCCCAGAGGCAGAACCTTAACTATGGCTACACCTTC.

The gene calls are TRBV6-2 or TRBV6-3 and TRBJ2-7; D unresolved. This CDR3 region has 12 residues. Germline assignment: CDR1 MNHEY and CDR2 SVGEGT. Trimming took 0 bases from V and 4 from J, leaving 4 bases between them. The CDR3 sequence: CASSYSIYEQYF. In nucleotides, the CDR3 is TGTGCCAGCAGTTACTCGATTTACGAGCAGTACTTC.

This clonotype was recorded at least ten times. The rearrangement uses TRBV12-3 or TRBV12-4 and TRBJ2-2; D possibly corresponds to TRBD1 (6 bases). The CDR3 contains 13 residues. Trimming took off 8 bases at V and 8 bases at J, with 15 bases between the two ends. This chain's CDR3 is CASWIQGFGELFF. The CDR3 coding sequence is TGTGCCAGCTGGATTCAGGGGTTTGGGGAGCTGTTTTTT.

This sequence joins TRBV3-1 and TRBJ1-2; 11 positions agree with TRBD1. Germline CDR1 reads LGHDT; CDR2 reads YNNKEL (reference sequence). This CDR3 has 14 amino acids. V gave up 1 base and J gave up 7 bases; unmatched junction bases: 2. The CDR3 DNA reads as TGTGCCAGCAGCCAAGGGACAGGGGGCAGTGGCTACACCTTC. This sequence encodes CASSQGTGGSGYTF.

This sequence joins TRBV24-1 and TRBJ2-2; 8 bases match TRBD2. This CDR3 is built from 17 residues. Germline V CDR1 and CDR2: KGHDR, SFDVKD. V lost 0 bases, J lost 1 base, and 3 bases stayed unmatched. CDR3 sequence: CATSDLGLAGNTGELFF. The DNA of the CDR3 is TGTGCCACCAGTGATTTGGGCCTAGCGGGGAACACCGGGGAGCTGTTTTTT.

In its sample, this clonotype was seen a few times. The chain combines TRBV14 with TRBJ2-5; 8 bases map to TRBD2. V trimming: 0 bases; J trimming: 0 bases; junction bases outside the gene matches: 3. This CDR3 region has 16 residues. Per the germline V gene, CDR1 is SGHDN and CDR2 is FVKESK. DNA of the CDR3: TGTGCCAGCAGCCAAGAAGAGCGGGGGTACCAAGAGACCCAGTACTTC. This codes for CASSQEERGYQETQYF.

V gene TRBV19 combines with J gene TRBJ2-3; 8 bases map to TRBD2. CDR1 LNHDA and CDR2 SQIVND come from the germline V gene (reference sequence). The CDR3 is 14 residues long. V shed 5 bases, J shed 3 bases, and the junction held 4 bases outside the gene matches. The DNA of the CDR3 is TGTGCCAGTAGTCCCGGGACTAGTACAGATACGCAGTATTTT. Amino acid sequence: CASSPGTSTDTQYF.

The chain carries TRBV28 and TRBJ2-7; D not resolved. V was shortened by 5 bases and J by 2 bases, with 10 bases between the two germline ends. Germline lookup yields CDR1 MDHEN and CDR2 SYDVKM. CDR3 length equals 13 residues. CDR3 in amino acids: CASSRRVTYEQYF. The CDR3 nucleotides read TGTGCCAGCAGTCGACGGGTGACCTACGAGCAGTACTTC.

This clonotype is classed as medium-sized (0.01 to 0.1%). The rearrangement uses TRBV20-1 and TRBJ1-4, with D maybe TRBD1 (5 bases). V dropped 0 bases and J dropped 7 bases, with 12 bases sitting between them. The CDR3 length is 14 residues. From germline, CDR1 is DFQATT and CDR2 SNEGSKA (reference sequence). CDR3 DNA sequence: TGCAGTGCTAGAGATGTGCGGGGGAGTGAAAAACTGTTTTTT. Translated: CSARDVRGSEKLFF.

This clonotype was detected a few times. V usage is TRBV4-3 and J usage is TRBJ2-7; D not certain. Trimming took 10 bases from V and 2 from J, leaving 15 bases between them. The CDR3 length is 13 residues. CDR1 and CDR2 (germline): LGHNA, YSLEER. CDR3 loop: CATSQGLAYEQYF. The CDR3 DNA is TGCGCCACGTCACAAGGGTTGGCCTACGAGCAGTACTTC.

As to this clonotype: Sequence at one end of the junction differs from germline and may be a read error. This rearrangement joins TRBV7-7 to TRBJ2-1; 9 bases are shared with TRBD2. The CDR3 is 14 amino acids. CDR1 and CDR2 (germline): SSHAT, FNYEAQ (reference sequence). In DNA, the CDR3 is TGTGCTAGCAGCTTGTCTAGCGGGAACAATGAGCAGTTCTTC. Amino acids: CASSLSSGNNEQFF. Full variable domain (outside the CDR3, taken from reference TRBV7-7 and TRBJ2-1): GAGVSQSPRYKVTKRGQDVTLRCDPISSHATLYWYQQALGQGPEFLTYFNYEAQPDKSGLPSDRFSAERPEGSISTLTIQRTEQRDSAMYRCASSLSSGNNEQFFGPGTRLTVL.